These 30 T cell receptor beta chains share one sample of origin, sequenced in a study of cytomegalovirus exposure and HLA in healthy donors. This PCR relied on a set of 60 Vbeta primers and 13 Jbeta primers. Data came from immunoSEQ multiplex PCR; TCRdb stores just in-frame clones and leaves some out. This table has tens of thousands of clones, 55% to 75% appearing once. The source material was PBMCs. These receptor sequences come from a woman aged 45 to 65 in good health and CMV-seropositive.

The chain recombines TRBV19 with TRBJ1-1; D not resolved. The CDR3 has 14 residues. V dropped 3 bases and J dropped 3 bases, with 11 bases sitting between them. Per germline, CDR1 LNHDA and CDR2 SQIVND (reference sequence). The CDR3 sequence: CASSIGRRDTEAFF. CDR3 DNA: TGTGCCAGTAGTATTGGGAGACGGGACACTGAAGCTTTCTTT.

The V call is TRBV29-1, the J call TRBJ1-2; no reliable D call. This CDR3 is built from 15 residues. Trimming shortened V by 1 base and J by 7 bases, and 19 bases separated the two germline ends. CDR1 and CDR2 (germline): SQVTM, ANQGSEA. The CDR3 sequence is CSVEAVVGVYRGYTF. In DNA form, the CDR3 reads TGCAGCGTTGAAGCGGTCGTCGGGGTATATCGTGGCTACACCTTC.

The chain employs TRBV6-6 and TRBJ1-1, with TRBD1 matching over 7 bases. The CDR3 runs to 16 residues. The J segment lost 1 base and the V segment lost 6 bases, leaving 11 bases of the junction unmatched. Per the germline V gene, CDR1 is MNHNY and CDR2 is SVGAGI (reference sequence). The CDR3 nucleotides read TGTGCCAGCAGCCGCCAGACAGGGACCGGGAACACTGAAGCTTTCTTT. Translating it yields CASSRQTGTGNTEAFF.

The chain employs TRBV27 and TRBJ2-1; D gene ambiguous. Deletions cut 3 bases from V and 8 bases from J, with 5 bases between. CDR3 length: 11 amino acids. Germline V CDR1 and CDR2: MNHEY, SMNVEV (reference sequence). CDR3 nucleotide sequence: TGTGCCAGCAGTTTGGGCGATGAGCAGTTCTTC. Translating gives CASSLGDEQFF.

This clone was detected a few times. The chain combines TRBV6-1 with TRBJ2-3, with a weak D call TRBD1 (7 bases). The V end was cut by 11 bases, the J end by 2 bases, with 20 bases between. The CDR3 contains 15 residues. Germline V gene sequence: CDR1 MNHNS, CDR2 SASEGT. CDR3 sequence: CASSTRGVATDTQYF. The CDR3 DNA follows: TGTGCCTCCTCGACCAGGGGGGTTGCCACAGATACGCAGTATTTT.

This chain links TRBV30 with TRBJ1-1; 7 bases line up with TRBD1. The J segment lost 2 bases and the V segment lost 3 bases, leaving 6 bases of the junction unmatched. CDR1 is GTSNPN, CDR2 SVGIG, per germline (reference sequence). The length of the CDR3 is 14 residues. The CDR3 loop reads CAWRVRGINTEAFF. The CDR3 bases are TGTGCCTGGAGGGTCAGGGGGATAAACACTGAAGCTTTCTTT.

This sequence joins TRBV19 and TRBJ2-7; 11 bases are shared with TRBD1. Germline V gene data show CDR1 as LNHDA and CDR2 as SQIVND (reference sequence). V lost 1 base to trimming and J lost 4 bases; unmatched junction nucleotides: 3. This CDR3 has 15 residues. The CDR3 sequence is CASSIVGTGGYEQYF. DNA for the CDR3: TGTGCCAGTAGTATAGTAGGGACAGGGGGATACGAGCAGTACTTC.

This rearrangement joins TRBV27 to TRBJ2-1; no clear D. Germline CDR1 MNHEY, CDR2 SMNVEV (reference sequence). The CDR3 is 11 residues long. Trimming removed 6 bases from V and 6 bases from J, with 6 bases in between. CDR3 DNA: TGTGCCAGCAGCCCGGGCAATGAGCAGTTCTTC. It specifies CASSPGNEQFF.

V usage is TRBV4-2 and J usage is TRBJ2-3; D might be TRBD2 (5 bases). The CDR3 spans 15 residues. V was clipped by 0 bases and J by 0 bases, with 7 bases between them. Germline values: CDR1 LGHNA, CDR2 YNFKEQ. The chain's CDR3 is CASSQEEGSTDTQYF. For the CDR3, the DNA is TGTGCCAGCAGCCAAGAAGAGGGTAGCACAGATACGCAGTATTTT.

The rearrangement joins TRBV13 to TRBJ2-3, with 7 bases that match TRBD1. Germline V gene sequence: CDR1 PRHDT, CDR2 FYEKMQ (reference sequence). V gave up 8 bases and J gave up 5 bases; unmatched junction bases: 7. The CDR3 sequence is 13 residues long. The CDR3 is CASAGTARDTQYF. In DNA, the CDR3 is TGTGCCAGCGCCGGGACAGCGAGAGATACGCAGTATTTT.

This chain uses TRBV7-9 with TRBJ2-2, with D maybe TRBD1 (6 bases). This CDR3 contains 14 residues. The germline CDR1 and CDR2 sequences are SEHNR and FQNEAQ (reference sequence). Trimming stripped 2 bases from V and 5 bases from J, with 9 bases between. The CDR3 nucleotides read TGTGCCAGCAGCTTATTGAGGGGGACCGGGGAGCTGTTTTTT. It yields the protein CASSLLRGTGELFF.

The chain combines TRBV28 with TRBJ2-1; 10 bases agree with TRBD2. Germline V gene lookup returns CDR1 MDHEN and CDR2 SYDVKM. Trimming took 6 bases from V and 4 from J; bases not matched to a gene: 9. The CDR3 loop spans 16 amino acids. Written as DNA, the CDR3 is TGTGCCAGCAGCGTTCTAGCGGGAGCGAGGTACAATGAGCAGTTCTTC. It specifies CASSVLAGARYNEQFF.

The rearrangement joins TRBV7-3 to TRBJ1-4; possible D gene TRBD1, 5 bases. The germline CDR1 and CDR2 sequences are SGHTA and FQGTGA. This CDR3 is built from 15 residues. Trimming removed 1 base from V and 5 bases from J, with 11 bases in between. In nucleotides, the CDR3 is TGTGCCAGCAGCTTAAGACCAGGGCCCAATGAAAAACTGTTTTTT. The encoded protein is CASSLRPGPNEKLFF. Full variable domain (rest looked up from reference TRBV7-3 and TRBJ1-4): GAGVSQTPSNKVTEKGKYVELRCDPISGHTALYWYRQSLGQGPEFLIYFQGTGAADDSGLPNDRFFAVRPEGSVSTLKIQRTERGDSAVYLCASSLRPGPNEKLFFGSGTQLSVL.

The chain carries TRBV19 and TRBJ1-5; 8 bases are shared with TRBD1. V lost 4 bases, J lost 6 bases, and 2 bases stayed unmatched. Germline CDR1 and CDR2: LNHDA and SQIVND (reference sequence). The CDR3 totals 13 residues. The CDR3 loop reads CASSKTGAQPQHF. CDR3 nucleotide sequence: TGTGCCAGTAGTAAGACAGGGGCTCAGCCCCAGCATTTT.

The genes are TRBV29-1 and TRBJ1-4; no clear D gene. This CDR3 is built from 13 residues. V was shortened by 6 bases and J by 3 bases, with 11 bases between the two germline ends. The germline CDR1 and CDR2 sequences are SQVTM and ANQGSEA. This CDR3 reads CSVADWANEKLFF. The CDR3 nucleotides are TGCAGCGTCGCCGACTGGGCTAATGAAAAACTGTTTTTT. Based on the CDR3 plus reference TRBV29-1 and TRBJ1-4, the full variable domain is SAVISQKPSRDICQRGTSLTIQCQVDSQVTMMFWYRQQPGQSLTLIATANQGSEATYESGFVIDKFPISRPNLTFSTLTVSNMSPEDSSIYLCSVADWANEKLFFGSGTQLSVL.

The chain is built from TRBV6-1 and TRBJ2-7, with D hard to call. Per the germline V gene, CDR1 is MNHNS and CDR2 is SASEGT. Trimming cost V 5 bases and J 1 base, with 12 bases left between them. The CDR3 has 14 amino acids. For the CDR3, the DNA is TGTGCCAGCAGTTCCTCCACAAATTCCTACGAGCAGTACTTC. Encoded protein: CASSSSTNSYEQYF.

The rearrangement joins TRBV7-9 to TRBJ2-4; 11 nucleotides line up with TRBD1. Germline loops: CDR1 SEHNR, CDR2 FQNEAQ (reference sequence). V trimming: 5 bases; J trimming: 6 bases; junction bases outside the gene matches: 6. The CDR3 covers 15 residues. CDR3 in amino acids: CASSPAGTGGNIQYF. CDR3 bases: TGTGCCAGCAGCCCGGCCGGGACAGGGGGAAACATTCAGTACTTC.

The chain combines TRBV9 with TRBJ1-2; 8 bases are shared with TRBD1. V was clipped by 0 bases and J by 2 bases; unmatched bases: 6. From germline, CDR1 is SGDLS and CDR2 YYNGEE. CDR3 length: 16 residues. For the CDR3, the DNA is TGTGCCAGCAGCGTAGGGACAGGGACCCTAAACTATGGCTACACCTTC. It yields the protein CASSVGTGTLNYGYTF.

CDR3 DNA: TGTGCCAGCAGCCCCGCGGCCACTCACCCAGGGGAAGCTTTCTTT. It specifies CASSPAATHPGEAFF. The chain is built from TRBV7-8 and TRBJ1-1; D possibly corresponds to TRBD1 (5 bases). V lost 5 bases to trimming and J lost 8 bases, with 21 bases between them. The germline CDR1 and CDR2 sequences are SGHVS and FQNEAQ. This CDR3 has 15 residues. Full variable domain (rest looked up from reference TRBV7-8 and TRBJ1-1): GAGVSQSPRYKVAKRGQDVALRCDPISGHVSLFWYQQALGQGPEFLTYFQNEAQLDKSGLPSDRFFAERPEGSVSTLKIQRTQQEDSAVYLCASSPAATHPGEAFFGQGTRLTVV.

This chain uses TRBV7-3 with TRBJ1-5; perhaps TRBD1 as D (5 bases). V was clipped by 7 bases and J by 7 bases, with 20 bases between them. The germline V gene encodes CDR1 SGHTA and CDR2 FQGTGA. This CDR3 spans 15 amino acids. The CDR3 sequence is CASTPGLGVGQPQHF. The DNA for the CDR3 is TGTGCCAGCACCCCCGGGTTAGGGGTGGGGCAGCCCCAGCATTTT.

This clone was seen a handful of times. The chain has TRBV29-1 and TRBJ1-2; D gene ambiguous. The ends were cut back, 1 base at V and 0 bases at J, with 12 bases in the middle. The length of the CDR3 is 15 residues. CDR1 and CDR2 from the germline V gene are SQVTM and ANQGSEA. CDR3 DNA sequence: TGCAGCGTTGAAGTGGAACAAGCGGCTAACTATGGCTACACCTTC. It specifies CSVEVEQAANYGYTF.

This clone was observed once. The CDR3 is CASGSGGELAKNIQYF. CDR3 coding DNA: TGCGCCAGCGGGTCTGGGGGCGAGCTAGCCAAAAACATTCAGTACTTC. V is TRBV4-1 and J is TRBJ2-4, with D possibly TRBD1 on 6 matching bases. Germline V gene lookup returns CDR1 MGHRA and CDR2 YSYEKL. CDR3 length: 16 amino acids. V shed 8 bases and J shed 0 bases, with 17 bases lying between them.

V usage is TRBV4-1 and J usage is TRBJ2-3; TRBD2 might be the D (6 bases). The CDR3 extends over 15 amino acids. The V gene lost 2 bases and the J gene lost 4 bases, with 13 bases spanning the gap. The germline gives CDR1 MGHRA, CDR2 YSYEKL. The CDR3 region is CASSQRGSLADTQYF. CDR3 DNA: TGCGCCAGCAGCCAACGGGGGTCATTGGCAGATACGCAGTATTTT.

The V and J genes are TRBV5-1 and TRBJ2-1; 14 bases line up with TRBD2. The CDR3 spans 17 residues. The V gene end was trimmed by 6 bases and the J gene end by 2 bases; junction bases not matched to a gene: 7. From germline, CDR1 is SGHRS and CDR2 YFSETQ. CDR3 DNA sequence: TGCGCCAGCACTCCCGGGACTAGCGGGGGCCCCTACAATGAGCAGTTCTTC. It is translated as CASTPGTSGGPYNEQFF.

V gene TRBV5-1 combines with J gene TRBJ1-1, with no clear D. Germline CDR1 reads SGHRS; CDR2 reads YFSETQ. The CDR3 loop spans 15 amino acids. V lost 4 bases and J 0 bases, leaving 13 bases between the germline ends. The CDR3 loop reads CASSPGTTVNTEAFF. The CDR3 nucleotides are TGCGCCAGCAGCCCTGGCACCACAGTGAACACTGAAGCTTTCTTT.

This sequence joins TRBV18 and TRBJ2-3; 7 nucleotides line up with TRBD2. With 0 bases clipped from V and 1 base from J, the junction kept 4 bases outside the gene matches. The germline V gene encodes CDR1 KGHSH and CDR2 LQKENI. The CDR3 totals 16 residues. The CDR3 reads CASSPPASGGTDTQYF. CDR3 DNA: TGTGCCAGCTCACCACCGGCTAGCGGTGGCACAGATACGCAGTATTTT.

Details on this clone: Relative to the germline gene, one junction end is altered; a read error may explain this. The chain is built from TRBV27 and TRBJ2-2; TRBD2 matches 7 bases. The CDR3 has 14 amino acids. Germline lookup yields CDR1 MNHEY and CDR2 SMNVEV (reference sequence). CDR3 coding DNA: TGTGCCGGCAGTTGGGAGGGAGGCTTCGGGGAGCTGTTTTTT. Its protein is CAGSWEGGFGELFF.

V gene TRBV29-1 combines with J gene TRBJ1-1; D gene uncertain. V gave up 4 bases and J gave up 8 bases, with 8 bases separating them. The germline gives CDR1 SQVTM, CDR2 ANQGSEA. The CDR3 runs 10 residues. CDR3 sequence reads: CSVALREAFF. Here the CDR3 DNA reads TGCAGCGTTGCCCTGAGGGAAGCTTTCTTT. The full variable domain, its missing parts supplied by reference TRBV29-1 and TRBJ1-1, is SAVISQKPSRDICQRGTSLTIQCQVDSQVTMMFWYRQQPGQSLTLIATANQGSEATYESGFVIDKFPISRPNLTFSTLTVSNMSPEDSSIYLCSVALREAFFGQGTRLTVV.

The rearrangement joins TRBV10-3 to TRBJ2-3; 16 bases map to TRBD2. The V gene end was trimmed by 3 bases and the J gene end by 6 bases; junction bases not matched to a gene: 9. This CDR3 comprises 18 residues. Germline values: CDR1 ENHRY, CDR2 SYGVKD. CDR3 region: CAISEGTSGRVWTDTQYF. The CDR3 DNA sequence: TGTGCCATCAGTGAAGGGACTAGCGGGAGGGTATGGACCGATACGCAGTATTTT.

The chain carries TRBV7-9 and TRBJ1-6, with D perhaps TRBD1 (5 bases). The CDR3 spans 15 residues. Deletions cut 3 bases from V and 6 bases from J, with 12 bases between. From germline, CDR1 is SEHNR and CDR2 FQNEAQ (reference sequence). The CDR3: CASSLAGTINSPLHF. CDR3 coding DNA: TGTGCCAGCAGCTTGGCTGGGACTATTAATTCACCCCTCCACTTT.